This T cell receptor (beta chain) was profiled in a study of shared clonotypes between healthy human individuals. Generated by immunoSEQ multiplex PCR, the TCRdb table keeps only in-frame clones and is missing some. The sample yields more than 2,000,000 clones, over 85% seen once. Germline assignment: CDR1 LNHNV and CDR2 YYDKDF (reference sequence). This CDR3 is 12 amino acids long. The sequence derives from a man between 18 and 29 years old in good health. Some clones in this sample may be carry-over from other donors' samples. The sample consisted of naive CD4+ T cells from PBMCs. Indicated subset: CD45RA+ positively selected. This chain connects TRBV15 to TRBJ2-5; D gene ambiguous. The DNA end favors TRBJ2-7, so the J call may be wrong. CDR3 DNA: TGTGCCACCAGCAGAGACGGCTACGAGCAGTACTTC. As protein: CATSRDGYEQYF.